This note documents a single TCR beta chain sequence. This entry belongs to a study of blood T cell repertoires in COVID-19. Sequencing was performed with immunoSEQ multiplex PCR; in TCRdb, only in-frame clones are kept and a portion is missing. The sample lists approximately 150,000 clones, roughly 89% occurring once. Trimming took off 10 bases at V and 0 bases at J, with 16 bases between the two ends. Germline values: CDR1 SNHLY, CDR2 FYNNEI. This CDR3 has 14 residues. Sequenced input: peripheral blood. This chain uses TRBV2 with TRBJ2-7; no firm D call. This TCR came from a young man with COVID-19, enrolled during active disease. DNA of the CDR3: TGTGCCACCGAGAACGAGGTTAGCTCCTACGAGCAGTACTTC. Translated, it gives CATENEVSSYEQYF.